The clone carrying this T cell receptor beta chain was counted ten times or more. Its antigen is not known. 5'RACE with constant-segment primers built TCRalpha and TCRbeta cDNA libraries with UMIs. TCRdb ran MiXCR on the 5' RACE reads and lists one entry per CDR3 protein. Of some 280,000 distinct CDR3 sequences in the sample, around 16% are singletons; the top ten hold approximately 23%. Germline CDR1 and CDR2: SGHAT and FQNNGV. V dropped 3 bases and J dropped 4 bases, with 18 bases sitting between them. The length of the CDR3 is 16 residues. These data come from a study of T-cell memory formation after mild COVID-19. The overall study: Each donor largely had its own TCR clusters. Whole-study findings and limits: There were some responding clones in pre-infection memory, which suggested that cross-reactive memory had joined. The CD4+ clones that contracted clustered mainly within CM and EM, and the CD8+ clones concentrated in EMRA.

This clonotype was sampled from a man younger than 30 who had mild COVID-19 (a few samples of this study predate the infection). Cell type and time point are not known. V usage is TRBV11-2 and J usage is TRBJ2-5, with a tentative D call TRBD2 (6 bases). Material: PBMCs or a T cell subset sorted from them (not recorded which). The CDR3 nucleotides read TGTGCCAGCAGCTTGGGGGGAGGATCGTTTCGAGAGACCCAGTACTTC. Protein product: CASSLGGGSFRETQYF. The full variable domain, completed using reference TRBV11-2 and TRBJ2-5, is EAGVAQSPRYKIIEKRQSVAFWCNPISGHATLYWYQQILGQGPKLLIQFQNNGVVDDSQLPKDRFSAERLKGVDSTLKIQPAKLEDSAVYLCASSLGGGSFRETQYFGPGTRLLVL.